This TCR beta chain was identified in a study of T-cell reconstitution after alpha-beta-depleted transplantation in children. Overall study results and limits: Reportedly, alpha-beta T cells present about two months post-transplant originated from several hundred expanded clones of graft origin. Surviving recipient T cells and intrathymic progenitors accounted for some patients' high TCRbeta diversity at day 60. T-cell numbers and diversity, one year after transplant, stemmed largely from T cells that were newly produced.

The CDR3 sequence is 12 residues long. The germline CDR1 and CDR2 sequences are SGDLS and YYNGEE. V was shortened by 4 bases and J by 8 bases, with 9 bases between the two germline ends. Library preparation (for TCRbeta) was performed with unique molecular identifiers. TCRdb independently ran MiXCR on the PCR reads; one entry per CDR3 protein. The sample comprises about 400,000 distinct CDR3 sequences, roughly 17% of which are singletons, and less than 30% rests with the top ten. Points on this clonotype: Its antigen is unknown.

The chain employs TRBV9 and TRBJ2-2; D might be TRBD1 (6 bases). The material sequenced was PBMCs, mostly from graft donor cells, taken 360 days after TCRalphabeta/CD19-depleted stem cell transplant. This clonotype was obtained from a boy younger than two who had a stem cell transplant for Wiskott-Aldrich syndrome, so the T cells may come from the graft donor. CDR3 sequence reads: CASSRGQGELFF. CDR3 nucleotides: TGTGCCAGCAGCAGAGGACAGGGGGAGCTGTTTTTT. The variable domain in full, completed from reference TRBV9 and TRBJ2-2, reads DSGVTQTPKHLITATGQRVTLRCSPRSGDLSVYWYQQSLDQGLQFLIQYYNGEERAKGNILERFSAQQFPDLHSELNLSSLELGDSALYFCASSRGQGELFFGEGSRLTVL.